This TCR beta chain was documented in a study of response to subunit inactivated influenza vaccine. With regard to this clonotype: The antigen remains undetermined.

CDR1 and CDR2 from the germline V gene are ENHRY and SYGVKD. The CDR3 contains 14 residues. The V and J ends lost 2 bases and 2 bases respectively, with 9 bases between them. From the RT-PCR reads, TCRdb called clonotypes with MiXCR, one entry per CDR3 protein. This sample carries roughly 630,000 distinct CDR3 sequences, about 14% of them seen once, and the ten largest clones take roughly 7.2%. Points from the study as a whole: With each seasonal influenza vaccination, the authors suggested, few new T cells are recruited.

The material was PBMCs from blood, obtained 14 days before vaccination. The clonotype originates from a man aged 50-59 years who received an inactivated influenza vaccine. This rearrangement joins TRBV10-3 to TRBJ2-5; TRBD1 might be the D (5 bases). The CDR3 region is CAISEVAGQETQYF. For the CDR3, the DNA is TGTGCCATCAGTGAGGTGGCAGGGCAAGAGACCCAGTACTTC.